This entry concerns a single TCR beta chain. This sample stems from a study of cytomegalovirus exposure and HLA in healthy donors. Primers: 60 Vbeta forward and 13 Jbeta reverse. Some clones are missing from TCRdb's copy, which holds only in-frame ones; the method was immunoSEQ multiplex PCR. The sample records tens of thousands of clones, around 91% being singletons. With 1 base clipped from V and 11 bases from J, the junction kept 4 bases outside the gene matches. This CDR3 comprises 14 residues. Germline values: CDR1 PRHDT, CDR2 FYEKMQ (reference sequence). What was sequenced was PBMCs. The chain carries TRBV13 and TRBJ2-7; 14 bases match TRBD2. The sequence derives from a woman in her 30s in good health and CMV-seropositive. CDR3 DNA: TGTGCCAGCAGCTTAGATGGGACTAGCGGGAGAAAGTACTTC. This translates into CASSLDGTSGRKYF. Full variable domain (missing parts from reference TRBV13 and TRBJ2-7): AAGVIQSPRHLIKEKRETATLKCYPIPRHDTVYWYQQGPGQDPQFLISFYEKMQSDKGSIPDRFSAQQFSDYHSELNMSSLELGDSALYFCASSLDGTSGRKYFGPGTRLTVT.